This T cell receptor beta chain appears in the sequencing data of a study of blood T cell repertoires in COVID-19. The table came from immunoSEQ multiplex PCR; TCRdb's copy has only in-frame clones and leaves some out. The sample records a few hundred thousand clones, approximately 89% being singletons. The CDR3 has 11 amino acids. V dropped 5 bases and J dropped 10 bases, with 14 bases sitting between them. Per the germline V gene, CDR1 is GTSNPN and CDR2 is SVGIG (reference sequence). Sequencing was performed on peripheral blood. The chain links TRBV30 to TRBJ1-1, with unresolved D. This clonotype was sampled from a woman in her twenties or thirties with COVID-19, enrolled during active disease. CDR3 region: CAWAPVSRAFF. The DNA for the CDR3 is TGTGCCTGGGCCCCGGTTTCCCGAGCTTTCTTT.